This is a list of T cell receptor beta chains from one sample in a study of CD8 T cell repertoires and HIV-1 epitope variants. Generated by immunoSEQ multiplex PCR, the TCRdb table keeps only in-frame clones and is missing some. The table shows roughly 5,200 clones, with about 60% occurring only once. These receptors lack a known antigen. Sample: cultured CD8+ T cells derived from PBMCs. The receptors come from a male donor with HIV. Each CDR3 is given without its conserved first and last residue. The listing skips clone size in some rows; elsewhere it reads once, few, many or a size class.

J: TRBJ2-1; size: .; V: TRBV28; CDR3: ASSFSQGNEQF
J: TRBJ1-1; size: few; V: TRBV6-4; CDR3: ASSDSGRDLAF
J: TRBJ1-4; size: .; V: TRBV15; CDR3: ATSRERRTNEKLF
J: TRBJ1-2; size: .; V: TRBV6-5; CDR3: ASSYSHGTGIGYT
J: TRBJ1-1; size: .; V: TRBV4-2; CDR3: ASSQVSGRDIEAF
J: TRBJ2-7; size: .; V: TRBV6-5; CDR3: ASSPGPTGNEQY
J: TRBJ1-5; size: .; V: TRBV10-3; CDR3: AITAGVGQPQH
J: TRBJ2-2; size: .; V: TRBV14; CDR3: ASSRGLAGTGELF
J: TRBJ2-7; size: .; V: TRBV25-1; CDR3: ASSESEREISYEQY
J: TRBJ2-3; size: .; V: TRBV19; CDR3: ASAPLAGGPDTQY
J: TRBJ2-3; size: .; V: TRBV18; CDR3: ASSPRQGGRADTQY
J: TRBJ2-7; size: few; V: TRBV19; CDR3: ASSMNSLLEQY
J: TRBJ2-1; size: .; V: TRBV7-9; CDR3: ASSLTDNEQF
J: TRBJ2-1; size: once; V: TRBV6-5; CDR3: ASSYARSSLNEQF
J: TRBJ2-7; size: .; V: TRBV4-1; CDR3: ASSFPGTGENEQY
J: TRBJ2-1; size: once; V: TRBV4-2; CDR3: ASSQVSVARTRDNEQF
J: TRBJ1-1; size: .; V: TRBV5-1; CDR3: ASSSGTGDVAF
J: TRBJ2-7; size: few; V: TRBV28; CDR3: ASSPDRGYEQY
J: TRBJ1-6; size: few; V: TRBV2; CDR3: ASSPDMPSSYNSPLH
J: TRBJ2-3; size: few; V: TRBV7-9; CDR3: ASSLVAGTDTQY
J: TRBJ1-5; size: few; V: TRBV19; CDR3: ASSVGEWGNQPQH
J: TRBJ2-1; size: .; V: TRBV7-8; CDR3: ASTLMDNEQF
J: TRBJ2-3; size: .; V: TRBV7-9; CDR3: ASSRELTDTQY
J: TRBJ1-1; size: once; V: TRBV6-5; CDR3: ASSYLSGGTEAF
J: TRBJ1-2; size: .; V: TRBV28; CDR3: ASSLTADYGYT
J: TRBJ2-1; size: .; V: TRBV28; CDR3: ASSLTSLYNEQF
J: TRBJ1-4; size: few; V: TRBV4-1; CDR3: ASSQGQGGEKLF
J: TRBJ1-1; size: .; V: TRBV28; CDR3: ASSLGGPLNTEAF
J: TRBJ1-1; size: .; V: TRBV7-3; CDR3: ASSWTGDTEAF
J: TRBJ2-5; size: .; V: TRBV21-1; CDR3: ASSSAGIDQETQY
J: TRBJ2-1; size: .; V: TRBV28; CDR3: ASSLYQGSSYNEQF
J: TRBJ2-7; size: .; V: TRBV5-4; CDR3: ASSLGGGNNEQY
J: TRBJ2-5; size: few; V: TRBV2; CDR3: ASSETRAETQY
J: TRBJ2-4; size: once; V: TRBV28; CDR3: ASSLGAGNIQY
J: TRBJ2-1; size: .; V: TRBV19; CDR3: ASSIQPNSYNEQF
J: TRBJ2-7; size: .; V: TRBV7-9; CDR3: ASSFPGAVYEQY
J: TRBJ2-1; size: .; V: TRBV18; CDR3: ASSPSTEQF
J: TRBJ2-7; size: .; V: TRBV5-6; CDR3: ASSLGSSYEQY
J: TRBJ2-3; size: .; V: TRBV27; CDR3: ASTPTTTSGRSTDTQY
J: TRBJ2-3; size: .; V: TRBV7-9; CDR3: ASSSKLAWKGGGTQY
J: TRBJ2-6; size: .; V: TRBV7-3; CDR3: ASSPEGQSSSGANVLT
J: TRBJ2-1; size: .; V: TRBV7-2; CDR3: ASSVTGQGGHNEQF
J: TRBJ2-3; size: .; V: TRBV27; CDR3: ASSLSNGGTDTQY
J: TRBJ2-1; size: .; V: TRBV27; CDR3: ASMSVAGVGEQF
J: TRBJ2-7; size: few; V: TRBV2; CDR3: ASSEEGQY
J: TRBJ2-7; size: once; V: TRBV6-5; CDR3: ASSYGTSPYEQY
J: TRBJ1-1; size: medium-sized; V: TRBV7-9; CDR3: ASSLSGGSYEAF